The rows below give T cell receptor beta chains drawn from one sample of a study of blood T cell repertoires in COVID-19. Sequenced by immunoSEQ multiplex PCR; TCRdb stores in-frame clones only, minus some. The sample carries approximately 110,000 clones, 85% to 90% recorded once. The sequencing input was peripheral blood. The receptors here all came from a woman aged 80 or older with acute or convalescent COVID-19. CDR3s include the opening cysteine and the closing phenylalanine or tryptophan. Each record gives: clone size, V gene, J gene, D gene, CDR3 DNA, CDR3 protein. The D gene is left open where the match is weak. Size is omitted from some rows. Given values are once, few, many or a class for expanded clones.

.	TRBV28	TRBJ1-5	TRBD1	TGTGCCAGCAGCCAGGGGACAGGGAGTTATCAGCCCCAGCATTTT	CASSQGTGSYQPQHF
.	TRBV7-9	TRBJ1-1	.	TGTGCCAGCAGCTTACTCCAGGGCCCCAAACCGGGCACTGAAGCTTTCTTT	CASSLLQGPKPGTEAFF
.	TRBV5-8	TRBJ1-4	TRBD1	TGTGCCAGCAGCTTGTTGGGGACAGGGGTTGAAAAACTGTTTTTT	CASSLLGTGVEKLFF
.	TRBV3-1/TRBV3-2	TRBJ2-2	TRBD2	TGTGCCAGCAGCCATTTGGCGGGACTAGCGGGGGGGCCAGGCTCCGCCGGGGAGCTGTTTTTT	CASSHLAGLAGGPGSAGELFF
.	TRBV5-1	TRBJ2-2	TRBD2	TGCGCCAGCACCGAGAAGCCTAGCGGGGGGGAAAACACCGGGGAGCTGTTTTTT	CASTEKPSGGENTGELFF
.	TRBV7-8	TRBJ1-1	.	TGTGCCAGCAGCTTAGGTGGGGGCGCCTTGAACACTGAAGCTTTCTTT	CASSLGGGALNTEAFF
.	TRBV18	TRBJ2-2	.	TGTGCCAGCTCACCACCAACAGGGATCACCGGGGAGCTGTTTTTT	CASSPPTGITGELFF
.	TRBV6-5	TRBJ2-7	TRBD2	TGTGCCAGCAGGGAGGGACTACTCTACGAGCAGTACTTC	CASREGLLYEQYF
.	TRBV6-2/TRBV6-3	TRBJ1-2	.	TGTGCCAGCAGTTACCTTTATGGCTACACCTTC	CASSYLYGYTF
.	TRBV28	TRBJ2-3	TRBD2	TGTGCCAGCACCTCCCTGGGTAGCGGGGGCACAGATACGCAGTATTTT	CASTSLGSGGTDTQYF
.	TRBV7-6	TRBJ2-7	.	TGTGCCAGCAGCACCGAAGACACCTACGAGCAGTACTTC	CASSTEDTYEQYF
once	TRBV24-1	TRBJ1-2	TRBD1	TGTGCCACCAGTGATGCCGGGACAGGGAAAGGCTACACCTTC	CATSDAGTGKGYTF
.	TRBV30	TRBJ2-1	.	TGTGCCTGGAGTGGGCTAGGGGGATCTTGGAATGAGCAGTTCTTC	CAWSGLGGSWNEQFF
.	TRBV27	TRBJ2-2	.	TGTGCCAGCAGTTTCGTAGCTGGCAGGGGGGTTGTCACCGGGGAGCTGTTTTTT	CASSFVAGRGVVTGELFF
.	TRBV19	TRBJ1-2	TRBD1	TGTGCCAGTAGTACACTGAGATTCATTAGACAGGGATCGAACTATGGCTACACCTTC	CASSTLRFIRQGSNYGYTF
once	TRBV29-1	TRBJ1-1	TRBD1	TGCAGCGGTGGCAGGGGGACTGACACTGAAGCTTTCTTT	CSGGRGTDTEAFF
.	TRBV30	TRBJ2-7	.	TGTGCCTGGACCCCCAGGGCCTCCTACGAGCAGTACTTC	CAWTPRASYEQYF
.	TRBV5-1	TRBJ2-7	.	TGCGCCAGCAGCTTGGCGTTCAGCTACGAGCAGTACTTC	CASSLAFSYEQYF
.	TRBV28	TRBJ2-3	.	TGTGCCAGCAGCCACGTCCAGGGCACAGATACGCAGTATTTT	CASSHVQGTDTQYF
.	TRBV3-1/TRBV3-2	TRBJ2-7	TRBD1	TGTGCCAGCAGCCAAGGACAGGGGGCACTATACGAGCAGTACTTC	CASSQGQGALYEQYF
once	TRBV19	TRBJ1-1	.	TGTGCCAGTAGTATCGGTAGCACTGAAGCTTTCTTT	CASSIGSTEAFF
.	TRBV5-1	TRBJ2-5	.	TGCGCCAGCAGCTTTGGCAGGGCGGAGACCCAGTACTTC	CASSFGRAETQYF
.	TRBV18	TRBJ2-7	TRBD1	TGTGCCAGCTCGTCACAGGGGTACGAGCAGTACTTC	CASSSQGYEQYF
.	TRBV4-1	TRBJ2-3	.	TGCGCCAGCAGCCCCTCCCGGCCCAGGGGTATCGATTTAGAGACGCAGTATTTT	CASSPSRPRGIDLETQYF
.	TRBV5-8	TRBJ2-5	.	TGTGCCAGCCGTGAGTTCGAGACCCAGTACTTC	CASREFETQYF
.	TRBV9	TRBJ2-6	.	TGTGCCAGCAGCATTACAGGAAACCCTGGGGCCAACGTCCTGACTTTC	CASSITGNPGANVLTF
.	TRBV5-1	TRBJ2-3	TRBD2	TGCGCCAGCAGCTCGGGACTAGTTTTCGTCGGCGCAGATACGCAGTATTTT	CASSSGLVFVGADTQYF
.	TRBV6-1	TRBJ2-5	TRBD2	TGTGCCAGCAGTGAGCAGCCCCCGGGACTAGCGGGGGGACGGACCCAGTACTTC	CASSEQPPGLAGGRTQYF
.	TRBV19	TRBJ2-5	.	TGTGCCAGTAGTCCCGCCGGAGAGACCCAGTACTTC	CASSPAGETQYF
.	TRBV6-2/TRBV6-3	TRBJ1-2	TRBD1	TGTGCCAGCGGCCGTCCCGGGACAGGGAGAGGGGGCTACACCTTC	CASGRPGTGRGGYTF
.	TRBV19	TRBJ1-1	.	TGTGCCAGTAGTTGGGGACAGAACACTGAAGCTTTCTTT	CASSWGQNTEAFF
once	TRBV12-3/TRBV12-4	TRBJ1-5	.	TGTGCCAGCAGTTTGGAGTTGAATCAGCCCCAGCATTTT	CASSLELNQPQHF
.	TRBV2	TRBJ1-3	.	TGTGCCAGCAGGGAGAGCGGGGGTCGTGGAAACACCATATATTTT	CASRESGGRGNTIYF
.	TRBV5-4	TRBJ2-5	.	TGTGCCAGCAGGACCGCTGGTGGGGGGGCTGAGACCCAGTACTTC	CASRTAGGGAETQYF
.	TRBV18	TRBJ1-5	TRBD1	TGTGCCAGCTCACCCGGGACAGGGGCTAGCAATCAGCCCCAGCATTTT	CASSPGTGASNQPQHF
once	TRBV10-3	TRBJ2-3	TRBD2	TGTGCCAGCAGACTAGCGGGGAGCACAGATACGCAGTATTTT	CASRLAGSTDTQYF
.	TRBV5-1	TRBJ2-7	TRBD1	TGCGCCAGCCGAGAGGGACAGGCGTACTACGAGCAGTACTTC	CASREGQAYYEQYF
.	TRBV3-1/TRBV3-2	TRBJ1-6	TRBD1	TGTGCCAGCAGCCCGTCGGACAGGACCTATAATTCACCCCTCCACTTT	CASSPSDRTYNSPLHF
.	TRBV19	TRBJ1-2	TRBD1	TGTGCCAGTAGTATAGGACAGGGGAACAACTATGGCTACACCTTC	CASSIGQGNNYGYTF
.	TRBV24-1	TRBJ1-5	.	TGTGCCACCAGTGCAACAGGCAATCAGCCCCAGCATTTT	CATSATGNQPQHF